This TCR beta chain was identified during a study of identical twins. Study observations and caveats: Out-of-frame alpha sequences common to twins exhibited an excess of low generation probability. The more abundant beta clonotypes in cord blood had fewer insertions, and memory repertoires did not show this.

V dropped 5 bases and J dropped 5 bases, with 10 bases sitting between them. There are 12 residues in the CDR3. Per the germline V gene, CDR1 is SQVTM and CDR2 is ANQGSEA. From the 5' RACE reads, TCRdb called clonotypes with MiXCR, one entry per CDR3 protein. The table includes 500,000 or so distinct CDR3 sequences, 13% to 15% detected once. Donors were all healthy Caucasians. This clonotype was found many times. Its antigen is currently unknown. Separately, the same data were catalogued under a study of yellow fever vaccine responses in identical twins. That investigation notes: Twins showed a vaccine T cell response that reportedly seemed partly convergent, partly personalized.

This rearrangement joins TRBV29-1 to TRBJ1-5; D uncertain. The origin of this receptor is a woman aged 18-29 years in good health. The sample was CD4+ T cells sorted from blood. CDR3 loop: CSVKDGDQPQHF. Written as DNA, the CDR3 is TGCAGCGTTAAGGACGGGGATCAGCCCCAGCATTTT.